This T cell receptor beta chain stems from a study of vaccination and CD4 T cells after COVID-19 (dated by TCRdb to about 2022). At the level of the whole study: Convalescent patients had a positive SARS-CoV-2 result on nasal swab PCR, and of these patients, nine had mild disease and one had severe disease. The cultures were stimulated with overlapping spike peptide pools from SARS-CoV-2 and from the common cold coronaviruses HCoV-NL63, HCoV-OC43 and HCoV-229E. Six males and four females were included in the convalescent cohort, with two Hispanic individuals, seven Caucasians, two Asians and one multiracial person represented. In about 11 COVID-19 convalescent patients and 4 infection-naive healthy vaccine recipients, the spike-specific CD4+ TCR repertoire before mRNA vaccination was compared with the repertoire after mRNA vaccination. Participants got two doses of the Pfizer-BioNTech BNT162b2 vaccine (n=8) or two doses of the Moderna mRNA-1273 vaccine (n=2). Post-vaccine blood samples were obtained a median of approximately 74 days after the second vaccine dose, with a range of roughly 13 to 250 days. As controls, cultures received a CEFX viral epitope pool (the positive control), an HIV-1 Nef peptide pool (the negative control), or no peptide at all. Post-COVID blood samples were collected from convalescent patients a median of around 100 days after diagnosis, with a range of roughly 30 to 161 days. Study-level results and caveats: Although the median number of SARS-CoV-2-reactive clonotypes went up from roughly 20 after infection to about 38 after vaccination, the increase was not significant. Nearly all vaccine-specific clones in convalescent patients (304 of 307) were mono-reactive for SARS-CoV-2 spike rather than cross-reactive with common cold coronaviruses. In convalescent patients, a median approximately 86% of post-vaccine SARS-CoV-2-reactive clones were detected only after vaccination, suggesting vaccine-specific priming. The number of convalescent patients in the study was relatively small, and the study did not examine early timepoints following natural infection.

The library was generated by PCR. DNA from cultured CD4+ T cells was subjected to TCR sequencing with the Oncomine TCR Beta short-read assay at the Johns Hopkins FTIC core. The QIAamp micro DNA kit was used to extract genomic DNA from the cultured CD4+ T cells. Oncomine TCR Beta libraries made from cultured CD4+ T cells were pooled using unique dual indexes and sequenced on an Illumina iSeq 100. From the authors' description of their analysis: Non-productive sequences were filtered out, and CDR3s that did not start with C, did not end with F or W, or were shorter than 7 amino acids were discarded. Antigen-specific clonotypes were identified using the MANAFEST web application through comparison of peptide-stimulated wells with reference and other culture wells. Positive clones required FDR below 0.05, an odds ratio above 5, and productive frequency above 0.1% in at least two of three replicate wells. A clonotype was classed as cross-reactive if the clonotype showed significant expansion both in SARS-CoV-2 spike wells and in at least one common cold coronavirus spike condition. Using R version 3.6.1, CDR3 homology was evaluated through Levenshtein distances (stringdist) along with unrooted phylogenetic trees (ape). TCRdb ran its own pipeline on the public reads, namely fastp trimming at Q25 and MiXCR clone calling, and kept in-frame beta chains. CDR3 protein sequences are deduplicated, and each keeps its most common genes and DNA. V and J calls and clone size were set by TCRdb, not the authors. This sample gives 9,500 to 15,000 distinct CDR3 sequences in total; about 37% of them show up just once. Under 25% of the sample belongs to the ten largest clones.

To note about this clonotype: No antigen is known for it. Per-base quality was not reported, and no clone a single base away is much larger than it.

The treatment or condition label for this specimen denotes: approximately 9-day PBMC culture with coronavirus spike peptide pools or control peptides (ViraFEST assay). To expand antigen-specific T cells with peptide pools and then pick out the expanded clonotypes through TCR sequencing, the study relied on the ViraFEST assay. The convalescent patients' positive SARS-CoV-2 PCR tests were from March to December 2020, which was before the Alpha, Beta and Delta variants emerged in the United States. Each well held 1.5 million to 2.5 million PBMCs cultured with around 9 ug/ml peptide pools in IMDM containing around 5% human AB serum and 10 IU/ml IL-2. Half of the culture medium was replaced with fresh IL-2-containing medium on days 3 and 7. After 10 days of culture, CD4+ T cells were isolated by negative selection using the EasySep CD4+ T cell isolation kit. PBMCs were separated from whole blood using Ficoll-Paque Plus gradient centrifugation and then either used fresh or cryopreserved at -140C. Triplicate wells were generally used for each culture condition.

From the germline V gene (reference sequence), CDR1 is SGHNT and CDR2 is YYREEE. Counted from cysteine to phenylalanine, this CDR3 has 15 amino acids. CDR3 DNA only is kept here, 45 bases in frame from base 1. From V the trimming removes 4 bases and from J it removes 7 bases, while the gene matches leave 6 bases of the junction unaccounted for. Sequencing was carried out using cultured CD4+ T cells from blood. The TCR was taken from a human donor with COVID-19. Here the chain combines TRBV5-4 and TRBJ1-6; 9 middle bases align to TRBD1. The CDR3 has the sequence CASSTRDRENSPLHF. The DNA sequence is as follows: TGTGCCAGCAGCACCCGGGACAGGGAAAATTCACCCCTCCACTTT.